Each of the 26 T cell receptor beta chains below was sequenced from the same sample in a study of shared clonotypes between healthy human individuals. The table came from immunoSEQ multiplex PCR; TCRdb's copy has only in-frame clones and leaves some out. The table lists about 470,000 clones, roughly 77% of them singletons. Sequenced: PBMCs. The receptors derive from a woman in her 40s in good health. Some clones in this sample may be carry-over from other donors' samples.

The chain uses TRBV6-4 and TRBJ2-1; TRBD2 is a possible D gene (6 bases). V dropped 0 bases and J dropped 0 bases, with 21 bases sitting between them. The CDR3 is 20 residues long. Germline V gene sequence: CDR1 MRHNA, CDR2 SNTAGT. CDR3 DNA sequence: TGTGCCAGCAGTGACTCATATCGGCTGGGGGGACTGTCCTCCTACAATGAGCAGTTCTTC. Its protein is CASSDSYRLGGLSSYNEQFF.

V usage is TRBV28 and J usage is TRBJ1-2; TRBD1 is a possible D gene (5 bases). The CDR3 consists of 13 residues. Germline values: CDR1 MDHEN, CDR2 SYDVKM. With 6 bases removed from V and 1 base from J, the gap between germline ends came to 9 bases. The CDR3 bases are TGTGCCAGCAGAAAGACAGTTAACTATGGCTACACCTTC. Protein sequence: CASRKTVNYGYTF.

This rearrangement joins TRBV5-6 to TRBJ1-3; TRBD1 is a possible D gene (5 bases). Trimming left V 4 bases short and J 0 bases short, with 11 bases between. CDR3 length: 15 residues. The germline CDR1 and CDR2 sequences are SGHDT and YYEEEE. The DNA of the CDR3 is TGTGCCAGCAGCCTCCGGGGGAGCTCTGGAAACACCATATATTTT. Encoded protein: CASSLRGSSGNTIYF.

The chain recombines TRBV7-2 with TRBJ2-7, with 9 nucleotides matching TRBD1. Germline loops: CDR1 SGHTA, CDR2 FQGNSA. The V gene end was trimmed by 6 bases and the J gene end by 1 base; junction bases not matched to a gene: 4. CDR3 size: 14 residues. CDR3 amino acids: CASRAGTGSYEQYF. The DNA of the CDR3 is TGTGCCAGCAGAGCCGGGACAGGGTCCTACGAGCAGTACTTC.

This chain uses TRBV28 with TRBJ2-7; perhaps D is TRBD1 or TRBD2 (5 bases each). The length of the CDR3 is 14 residues. The V and J ends lost 8 bases and 1 base respectively, with 15 bases between them. Germline V gene sequence: CDR1 MDHEN, CDR2 SYDVKM. The DNA for the CDR3 is TGTGCCAGCGTCCCGGGGCAGGGATCCTACGAGCAGTACTTC. This sequence encodes CASVPGQGSYEQYF.

This chain joins TRBV6-6 and TRBJ2-7; TRBD2 matches 10 bases. The germline V gene has CDR1 MNHNY and CDR2 SVGAGI (reference sequence). The CDR3 loop spans 15 amino acids. The J segment lost 7 bases and the V segment lost 2 bases, leaving 8 bases of the junction unmatched. This CDR3 is CASSYALAGAREQYF. In DNA, the CDR3 is TGTGCCAGCAGTTACGCGCTAGCGGGAGCCCGGGAGCAGTACTTC.

V and J are TRBV30 and TRBJ1-1; D not resolved. Germline CDR1 GTSNPN, CDR2 SVGIG (reference sequence). V lost 0 bases and J lost 0, with 11 bases in between. CDR3 length: 15 amino acids. CDR3 loop: CAWSVHNNLNTEAFF. For the CDR3, the DNA is TGTGCCTGGAGTGTACACAACAACCTGAACACTGAAGCTTTCTTT.

This chain connects TRBV5-1 to TRBJ1-4; possible D gene TRBD1, 6 bases. CDR3 length: 14 amino acids. V lost 7 bases, J lost 7 bases, and 17 bases lay in between. CDR1 SGHRS and CDR2 YFSETQ come from the germline V gene. CDR3 sequence reads: CASGPQGMGEKLFF. The CDR3 coding sequence is TGCGCCAGCGGGCCCCAGGGGATGGGTGAAAAACTGTTTTTT.

The J gene is TRBJ2-7, the V gene TRBV7-8, with TRBD2 identical over 10 bases. The CDR3 extends over 16 amino acids. Trimming removed 4 bases from V and 2 bases from J; junction bases left unmatched: 8. Germline CDR1 SGHVS, CDR2 FQNEAQ. The CDR3, as DNA: TGTGCCAGCAGCTCCTCAGGGACTAGCGTAGCCTACGAGCAGTACTTC. It yields the protein CASSSSGTSVAYEQYF.

The chain combines TRBV10-3 with TRBJ2-1, with 7 bases matching TRBD2. The CDR3 contains 18 residues. Germline V gene sequence: CDR1 ENHRY, CDR2 SYGVKD. Germline trimming cut 4 bases from V and 9 bases from J; bases unmatched to any gene: 21. CDR3 DNA: TGTGCCATCAGTGGCTCCTCTAGTGTGTCGGGAGGAGGAAGTGAGCAGTTCTTC. This translates into CAISGSSSVSGGGSEQFF.

The rearrangement links TRBV11-3 to TRBJ2-3; a possible D gene is TRBD2 (5 bases). CDR3 length: 15 residues. Trimming pared 1 base from V and 0 bases from J, leaving 8 bases between. Germline V lookup: CDR1 SGHNT, CDR2 YENEEA. CDR3 residues: CASSLAGSSTDTQYF. CDR3 nucleotide sequence: TGTGCCAGCAGCTTAGCGGGGAGTAGCACAGATACGCAGTATTTT. Based on the CDR3 plus reference TRBV11-3 and TRBJ2-3, the full variable domain is EAGVVQSPRYKIIEKKQPVAFWCNPISGHNTLYWYLQNLGQGPELLIRYENEEAVDDSQLPKDRFSAERLKGVDSTLKIQPAELGDSAVYLCASSLAGSSTDTQYFGPGTRLTVL.

This clone was counted a few times. The chain couples TRBV6-4 to TRBJ2-2, with D unclear. Trimming removed 4 bases at V and 1 base at J, with 7 bases between. The CDR3 consists of 14 residues. The germline V gene encodes CDR1 MRHNA and CDR2 SNTAGT. This chain's CDR3 is CASSGDGNTGELFF. The CDR3 coding sequence is TGTGCCAGCAGTGGTGACGGGAACACCGGGGAGCTGTTTTTT.

The rearrangement joins TRBV7-6 to TRBJ2-2, with 9 bases that match TRBD2. CDR1 and CDR2 from the germline V gene are SGHVS and FNYEAQ. CDR3 size: 17 residues. Trimming took 0 bases from V and 3 from J; bases not matched to a gene: 5. CDR3 nucleotide sequence: TGTGCCAGCAGCTTAGCGCTCGCGGGAGGGTACACCGGGGAGCTGTTTTTT. Its translation is CASSLALAGGYTGELFF.

The rearrangement uses TRBV23-1 and TRBJ1-4; a weak D match, TRBD1 (5 bases). TRBV23-1 falls under the ORF class, with uncertain function. V gave up 6 bases and J gave up 3 bases, with 17 bases separating them. The CDR3 runs 16 residues. For the CDR3, the DNA is TGCGCCAGCAGCCCTACCTATGGGGCGGCTAATGAAAAACTGTTTTTT. Translation gives CASSPTYGAANEKLFF.

Notes on this clone: An end of the junction does not agree with germline; a read error may underlie this. This chain links TRBV25-1 with TRBJ2-1; D not certain. Germline CDR1 is MGHDK and CDR2 is SYGVNS. This CDR3 has 15 residues. The CDR3, as DNA: TGTGCCAGCAGTACCGACCCGAAACTTTACAATGAGCGGTTCTTC. Translating it yields CASSTDPKLYNERFF.

The gene calls are TRBV7-8 and TRBJ1-1; unclear D gene. V was cut by 0 bases and J by 1 base, with 6 bases left in between. This CDR3 has 14 amino acids. CDR1 and CDR2 (germline): SGHVS, FQNEAQ. The CDR3 nucleotides read TGTGCCAGCAGCTTAGCGATTAGGAACACTGAAGCTTTCTTT. Protein product: CASSLAIRNTEAFF. The full variable domain, its missing parts supplied by reference TRBV7-8 and TRBJ1-1, is GAGVSQSPRYKVAKRGQDVALRCDPISGHVSLFWYQQALGQGPEFLTYFQNEAQLDKSGLPSDRFFAERPEGSVSTLKIQRTQQEDSAVYLCASSLAIRNTEAFFGQGTRLTVV.

The chain links TRBV28 to TRBJ2-7; 8 bases are a match to TRBD2. Germline values: CDR1 MDHEN, CDR2 SYDVKM. The J segment lost 3 bases and the V segment lost 6 bases, leaving 7 bases of the junction unmatched. The CDR3 has 14 residues. The CDR3 coding sequence is TGTGCCAGCAGCCCCCCCCTAGCGGGCTACGAGCAGTACTTC. It is translated as CASSPPLAGYEQYF.

This chain connects TRBV23-1 to TRBJ2-7, with a weak D call TRBD1 (5 bases). TRBV23-1 is an open reading frame whose function is uncertain. V was cut by 4 bases and J by 0 bases, with 13 bases left in between. The CDR3 extends over 15 amino acids. DNA for the CDR3: TGCGCCAGCAGTCGAGAGATGACAGTCTCCTACGAGCAGTACTTC. Translation gives CASSREMTVSYEQYF.

This clone was observed once. The J gene is TRBJ1-4, the V gene TRBV30; the D is unclear. The CDR3 has 13 residues. V was cut by 4 bases and J by 3 bases, with 9 bases left in between. CDR1 and CDR2 (germline): GTSNPN, SVGIG (reference sequence). CDR3: CAWNTRANEKLFF. As DNA, the CDR3 is TGTGCCTGGAATACGAGGGCTAATGAAAAACTGTTTTTT.

This chain connects TRBV25-1 to TRBJ1-5; TRBD1 matches 9 bases. V lost 8 bases, J lost 4 bases, and 0 bases stayed unmatched. The CDR3 runs 12 residues. CDR1 is MGHDK and CDR2 is SYGVNS in the germline V gene. In DNA form, the CDR3 reads TGTGCCAGCGGACAGGGGAATCAGCCCCAGCATTTT. This codes for CASGQGNQPQHF.

The rearrangement uses TRBV6-6 and TRBJ2-7, with a possible D match to TRBD1 (5 bases). The CDR3 extends over 13 amino acids. The V end was cut by 0 bases, the J end by 3 bases, with 6 bases between. Germline CDR1 MNHNY, CDR2 SVGAGI (reference sequence). This CDR3 reads CASSYSDNYEQYF. The CDR3 DNA follows: TGTGCCAGCAGTTACTCGGACAACTACGAGCAGTACTTC.

The table lists this clone with many counts. The CDR3, as DNA: TGTGCCAGCACTAACCCGGAGACAGGGGTAGACGAGCAGTACTTC. This sequence encodes CASTNPETGVDEQYF. The V and J genes are TRBV18 and TRBJ2-7; TRBD1 aligns across 8 bases. The CDR3 contains 15 residues. V dropped 8 bases and J dropped 5; count of bases not matched to a gene: 14. CDR1 is KGHSH, CDR2 LQKENI, per germline.

CDR3 sequence (DNA): TGTGCCAGCAGCTTAGATGGTAGCTCCTACAATGAGCAGTTCTTC. Its protein is CASSLDGSSYNEQFF. The rearrangement links TRBV11-3 to TRBJ2-1; D not certain. Trimming stripped 0 bases from V and 0 bases from J, with 6 bases between. The length of the CDR3 is 15 residues. Germline V gives CDR1 SGHNT, CDR2 YENEEA.

This rearrangement joins TRBV7-6 to TRBJ2-7; 12 bases agree with TRBD2. Losses at the gene ends were 4 bases for V and 2 bases for J; bases not matched to a gene: 6. The CDR3 contains 16 residues. The germline gives CDR1 SGHVS, CDR2 FNYEAQ. This chain's CDR3 is CASSSERLAGAYEQYF. The DNA for the CDR3 is TGTGCCAGCAGCTCAGAGAGACTAGCGGGAGCCTACGAGCAGTACTTC.

CDR3 sequence: CASSNPLAGALSSYNEQFF. In DNA form, the CDR3 reads TGCGCCAGCAGCAATCCCTTAGCGGGAGCCCTAAGCTCCTACAATGAGCAGTTCTTC. V gene TRBV4-1 combines with J gene TRBJ2-1; 9 bases line up with TRBD2. J gave up 0 bases and V 5 bases, and 14 bases lay outside the gene matches. The CDR3 loop spans 19 amino acids. Per the germline V gene, CDR1 is MGHRA and CDR2 is YSYEKL.

This chain joins TRBV5-1 and TRBJ1-4; 7 bases are a match to TRBD1. V trimming: 4 bases; J trimming: 8 bases; junction bases outside the gene matches: 5. Germline-derived CDR1 and CDR2 are SGHRS and YFSETQ. The CDR3 runs to 13 residues. The CDR3 DNA follows: TGCGCCAGCAGCGGAACAGGGGTCGAAAAACTGTTTTTT. This codes for CASSGTGVEKLFF.